This TCR beta chain is from a study of T cell repertoires in cytomegalovirus infection (dated by TCRdb to 2018 to 2020). In terms of the full investigation: Alongside well-studied HLA-B-restricted epitopes, the peptide stimulations were aimed at recently identified HLA-C-restricted CMV epitopes, whose presentation resists viral immunomodulation. Donor HLA type was relevant to the analysis, as public TCR beta signatures indicated carriage of CMV infection together with the matching HLA type. What the research found in general, with its limitations: The ex vivo response was dominated by HLA-C-restricted CMV-specific TCR beta clonotypes, and the single most frequent clonotype in two of eight donors was supplied by these HLA-C-restricted clonotypes. In both this cohort and an independent roughly 350-donor cohort, the cumulative frequency of public TCR beta family members distinguished carriers of CMV infection plus the relevant HLA type.

In the germline V gene (reference sequence), CDR1 corresponds to MNHNY and CDR2 to SVGAGI. The junction shows trimming of 5 bases on V and 7 bases on J, plus 15 bases between the germline ends. Including the terminal cysteine and phenylalanine, the CDR3 comprises 14 residues. Only CDR3 DNA remains: 42 bases, in frame from the first base. In the case of this clonotype: Its antigen is not yet known. No base-level quality is on record; no much larger clone is a single base apart.

The sample's treatment or condition label, decoded: in vitro stimulation with specific CMV peptide epitopes to enrich CMV-specific T cells. The reads were generated on an Illumina HiSeq 1500. Through fastp at Q25 and MiXCR, TCRdb rebuilt clones from the public reads, retaining in-frame beta chains. Records with the same CDR3 protein are collapsed into one entry carrying the most frequent genes and DNA. Within this sample are about 830,000 distinct CDR3 sequences, with approximately 30% of them counted one time only. The ten largest clones represent roughly 12% of the sample. The sequence was collected from a human donor in good health (CMV status not recorded). Some clones in this sample may be carry-over from other donors' samples. The material was cultured CD8+ T cells from PBMCs, obtained from culture after CMV antigen stimulation. The receptor chain draws on TRBV6-6 and TRBJ2-1, with the D call tentatively TRBD1 or TRBD2, each fitting 5 bases. The CDR3 protein: CASSTRGAENEQFF. In nucleotide form, the sequence is TGTGCCAGCAGTACTAGGGGAGCGGAGAATGAGCAGTTCTTC.